The entry that follows covers one T cell receptor beta chain sequence. Germline V CDR1 and CDR2: MDHEN, SYDVKM. V was pared by 6 bases and J by 4 bases, with 9 bases between. The CDR3 contains 12 residues. This sample was taken from a study of T-cell reconstitution after alpha-beta-depleted transplantation in children. Unique molecular identifiers featured in how the TCRbeta library was prepared. TCRdb processed the PCR reads anew with MiXCR; each CDR3 protein has one entry. This sample has approximately 230,000 distinct CDR3 sequences, with more than 20% found just once. The source was PBMCs, mostly from graft donor cells, collected 360 days after TCRalphabeta/CD19-depleted stem cell transplant. This TCR came from a female patient between 2 and 15 years old who had a stem cell transplant for congenital amegakaryocytic thrombocytopenia, so the T cells may come from the graft donor. The chain employs TRBV28 and TRBJ1-1; D is unclear. The CDR3, as DNA: TGTGCCAGCAGGCTCGGGATCACTGAAGCTTTCTTT. It encodes CASRLGITEAFF.